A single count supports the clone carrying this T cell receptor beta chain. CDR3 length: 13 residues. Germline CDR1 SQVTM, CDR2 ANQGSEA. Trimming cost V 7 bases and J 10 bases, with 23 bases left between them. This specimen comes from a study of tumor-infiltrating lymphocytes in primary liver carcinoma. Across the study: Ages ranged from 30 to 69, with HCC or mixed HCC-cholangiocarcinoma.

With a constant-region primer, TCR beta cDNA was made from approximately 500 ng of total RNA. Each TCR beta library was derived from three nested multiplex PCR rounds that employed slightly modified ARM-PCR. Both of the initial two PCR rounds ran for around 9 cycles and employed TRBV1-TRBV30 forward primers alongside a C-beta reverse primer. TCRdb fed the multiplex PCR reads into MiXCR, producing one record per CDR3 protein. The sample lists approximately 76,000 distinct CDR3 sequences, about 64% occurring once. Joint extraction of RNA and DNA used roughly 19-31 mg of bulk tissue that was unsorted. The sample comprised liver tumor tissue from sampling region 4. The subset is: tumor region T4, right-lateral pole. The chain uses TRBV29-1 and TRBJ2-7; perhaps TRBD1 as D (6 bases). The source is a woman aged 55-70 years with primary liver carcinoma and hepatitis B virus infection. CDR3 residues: CSAWDRGCFEQYF. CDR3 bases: TGCAGCGCCTGGGATAGGGGGTGCTTCGAACAGTACTTC.